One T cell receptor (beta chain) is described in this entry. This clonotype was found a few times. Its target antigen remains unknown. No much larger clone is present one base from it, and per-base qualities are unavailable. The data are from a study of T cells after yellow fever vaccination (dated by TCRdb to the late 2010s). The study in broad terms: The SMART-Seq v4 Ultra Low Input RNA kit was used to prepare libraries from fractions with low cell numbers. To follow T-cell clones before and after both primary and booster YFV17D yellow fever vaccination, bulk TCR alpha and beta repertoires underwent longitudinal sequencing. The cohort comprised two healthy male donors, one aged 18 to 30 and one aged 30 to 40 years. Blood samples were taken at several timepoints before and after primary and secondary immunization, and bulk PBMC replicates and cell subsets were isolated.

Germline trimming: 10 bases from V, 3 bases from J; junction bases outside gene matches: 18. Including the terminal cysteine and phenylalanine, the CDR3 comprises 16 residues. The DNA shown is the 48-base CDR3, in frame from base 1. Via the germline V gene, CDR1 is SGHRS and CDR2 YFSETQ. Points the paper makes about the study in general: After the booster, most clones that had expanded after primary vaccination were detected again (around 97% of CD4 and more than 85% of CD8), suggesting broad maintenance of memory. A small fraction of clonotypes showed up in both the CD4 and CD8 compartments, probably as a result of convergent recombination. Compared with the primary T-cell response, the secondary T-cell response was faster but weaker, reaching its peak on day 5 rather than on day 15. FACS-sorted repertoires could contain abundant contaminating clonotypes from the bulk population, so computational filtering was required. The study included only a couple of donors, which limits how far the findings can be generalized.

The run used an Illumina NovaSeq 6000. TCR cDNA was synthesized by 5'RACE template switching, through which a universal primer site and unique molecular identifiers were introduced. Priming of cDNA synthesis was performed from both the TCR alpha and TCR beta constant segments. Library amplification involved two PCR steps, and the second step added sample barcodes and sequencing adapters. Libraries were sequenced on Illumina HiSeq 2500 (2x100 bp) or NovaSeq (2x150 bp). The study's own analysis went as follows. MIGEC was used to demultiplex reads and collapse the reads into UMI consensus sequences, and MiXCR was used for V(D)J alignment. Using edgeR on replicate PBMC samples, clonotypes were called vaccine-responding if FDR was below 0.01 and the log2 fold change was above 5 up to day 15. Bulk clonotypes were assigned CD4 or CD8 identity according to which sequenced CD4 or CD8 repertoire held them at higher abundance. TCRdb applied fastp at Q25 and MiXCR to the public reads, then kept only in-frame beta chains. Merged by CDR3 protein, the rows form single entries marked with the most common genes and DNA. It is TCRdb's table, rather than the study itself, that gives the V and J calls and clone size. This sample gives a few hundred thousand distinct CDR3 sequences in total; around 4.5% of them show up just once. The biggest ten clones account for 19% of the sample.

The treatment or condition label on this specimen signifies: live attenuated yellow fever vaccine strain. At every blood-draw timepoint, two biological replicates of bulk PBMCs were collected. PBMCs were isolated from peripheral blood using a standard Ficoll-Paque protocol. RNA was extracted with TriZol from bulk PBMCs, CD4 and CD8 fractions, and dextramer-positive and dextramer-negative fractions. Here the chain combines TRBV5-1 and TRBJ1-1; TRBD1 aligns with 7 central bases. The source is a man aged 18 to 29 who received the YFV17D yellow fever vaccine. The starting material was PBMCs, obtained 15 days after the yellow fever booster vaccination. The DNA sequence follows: TGCGCCTCCCAAAGGGGGGGTTCAGGGGGAGACACTGAAGCTTTCTTT. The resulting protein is CASQRGGSGGDTEAFF.